The rows below give T cell receptor beta chains drawn from one sample of a study of shared clonotypes between healthy human individuals. Clones were read by immunoSEQ multiplex PCR, and TCRdb kept only the in-frame ones, dropping some. The table includes fewer than 650,000 clones, 75% to 85% detected once. The sample comprised PBMCs. The origin of the receptors is a woman aged 40 to 50 in good health. Some clones in this sample may be carry-over from other donors' samples. Each CDR3 is given with its conserved first and last residue. The D gene is left open where the match is weak. Clone size is given for some rows only: seen once, a few or many times, or a class if the clone is expanded.

TRBD2	.	TRBV30	TRBJ2-3	TGTGCCTGGAGTACAGCGGGAGTAGTCGAAGCAGATACGCAGTATTTT	CAWSTAGVVEADTQYF
.	few	TRBV7-2	TRBJ1-5	TGTGCCAGCAGCTTACTCTACACTAGCAATCAGCCCCAGCATTTT	CASSLLYTSNQPQHF
.	.	TRBV6-4	TRBJ2-3	TGTGCCAGCAGTGCGGAGGGGGGGAGCACAGATACGCAGTATTTT	CASSAEGGSTDTQYF
.	.	TRBV19	TRBJ2-7	TGTGCCAGTAGCCCCAGAACAGGGAGTTCCTACGAGCAGTACTTC	CASSPRTGSSYEQYF
.	.	TRBV29-1	TRBJ1-1	TGCAGCGTCCTAGACATGAACACTGAAGCTTTCTTT	CSVLDMNTEAFF
.	.	TRBV5-1	TRBJ2-3	TGCGCCAGCAGCTCCCTGTGGGGGGCGGGGGAAGATACGCAGTATTTT	CASSSLWGAGEDTQYF
.	.	TRBV5-5	TRBJ1-3	TGTGCCAGCAGCTTGGGCACCTACGGGGGAAACACCATATATTTT	CASSLGTYGGNTIYF
TRBD1	many	TRBV9	TRBJ2-7	TGTGCCAGCAGCGCCAGGACAGGGTTGGACCACGAGCAGTACTTC	CASSARTGLDHEQYF
.	.	TRBV28	TRBJ2-1	TGTGCCGGCACGCCGGCAGGGGAGGGGAGCGTCGAGCAGTTCTTC	CAGTPAGEGSVEQFF
.	.	TRBV5-5	TRBJ2-5	TGTGCCAGCAGCTTGGCCAAGGGGATAGAGACCCAGTACTTC	CASSLAKGIETQYF
.	.	TRBV28	TRBJ2-1	TGTGCCAGCAACTCCCCGGGTCATGAGCAGTTCTTC	CASNSPGHEQFF